This T cell receptor (beta chain) was captured in a study of T cells after posttransplantation cyclophosphamide. Remarks on this clone: Antigen specificity is unknown.

Looked up from germline, CDR1 is MNHEY and CDR2 is SVGAGI. V lost 5 bases to trimming and J lost 2 bases, with 7 bases between them. The CDR3 extends over 13 amino acids. Sequencing used immunoSEQ multiplex PCR; TCRdb keeps in-frame clones, though not all of them. This sample has some 20,000 clones, with about nine tenths found just once. Broader study findings: Recipient CMV seropositivity and CMV reactivation strongly tracked TRB clonality. Later blood repertoires were often dominated by clones from the donor CD8+ memory compartment.

Cyclophosphamide on days +3 and +4 followed busulfan-fludarabine conditioning and a marrow graft. The gene calls are TRBV6-5 and TRBJ2-1, with D possibly matching TRBD1 (6 bases). The clonotype was recovered from a female patient between 40 and 50 years old who received an allogeneic stem cell transplant from a related donor, was CMV-positive, and had no GVHD. The graft donor may have contributed some T cells. The sample was PBMCs, taken after allogeneic stem cell transplant with posttransplant cyclophosphamide. The CDR3 coding sequence is TGTGCCAGCAGTCGGACAGCCTACAATGAGCAGTTCTTC. It specifies CASSRTAYNEQFF.